These 28 T cell receptor beta chains were all obtained from the same sample, sequenced in a study of beta chain features in type 1 diabetes. Whole-study findings and limits: Shorter TCRB CDR3s, moderately but significantly so, marked every one of the four CD4+ subsets in Type 1 diabetes patients.

The study reverse transcribed the entire isolated RNA, so it sequenced expressed TCRB transcripts. Clones were sequenced by immunoSEQ multiplex PCR, and TCRdb holds only the in-frame ones, with some missing. The table has 630,000 or so clones, around 15% seen once. Their target antigens are unknown. Sequencing was performed on naive CD4+ T cells from blood. The receptors shown here come from a young man with type 1 diabetes.

V and J are TRBV19 and TRBJ1-5, with D perhaps matching TRBD1 (5 bases). V lost 7 bases and J 7 bases, leaving 8 bases between the germline ends. The CDR3 consists of 11 residues. The germline CDR1 and CDR2 sequences are LNHDA and SQIVND (reference sequence). The CDR3 sequence: CASNQGQPQHF. The CDR3 bases are TGTGCCAGTAACCAGGGACAGCCCCAGCATTTT.

The CDR3 DNA reads TGCGCCAGCAGCCAAGCAGGAATGATTCAAGAGACCCAGTACTTC. It translates to CASSQAGMIQETQYF. The rearrangement joins TRBV4-1 to TRBJ2-5, with D uncertain. V was clipped by 1 base and J by 2 bases, with 11 bases between them. The germline CDR1 and CDR2 sequences are MGHRA and YSYEKL. CDR3 length equals 15 residues.

The rearrangement uses TRBV19 and TRBJ2-7; maybe TRBD1 (6 bases). The length of the CDR3 is 14 residues. V was shortened by 8 bases and J by 0 bases, with 14 bases between the two germline ends. In germline, CDR1 is LNHDA, CDR2 SQIVND (reference sequence). This CDR3 is CASGRDTTSYEQYF. The CDR3 nucleotides read TGTGCCAGTGGCCGGGACACAACCTCCTACGAGCAGTACTTC.

V and J are TRBV13 and TRBJ2-1; TRBD2 matches at 9 bases. This CDR3 has 19 amino acids. CDR1 PRHDT and CDR2 FYEKMQ come from the germline V gene (reference sequence). Trimming at V came to 1 base and at J to 0 bases, leaving 10 bases not matched to a gene. The CDR3 DNA reads TGTGCCAGCAGCTTAGATCGGGGGCTAGCGGGATCCTCCTACAATGAGCAGTTCTTC. This sequence encodes CASSLDRGLAGSSYNEQFF.

This clone was seen more than once but under ten times. The chain uses TRBV29-1 and TRBJ1-2; 10 nucleotides agree with TRBD1. CDR1 and CDR2 (germline): SQVTM, ANQGSEA. J lost 4 bases, V lost 3 bases, and 11 bases had no gene match. There are 16 residues in the CDR3. CDR3 coding DNA: TGCAGCGTTGACGGGACAGGGGCGTTAGTAGGCTATGGCTACACCTTC. Residues: CSVDGTGALVGYGYTF.

This clone was seen a handful of times. This chain uses TRBV10-3 with TRBJ1-3; no definite D call. Germline CDR1 reads ENHRY; CDR2 reads SYGVKD. The CDR3 has 16 residues. V lost 3 bases and J 0 bases, leaving 12 bases between the germline ends. DNA of the CDR3: TGTGCCATCAGTGAACCGGGATCCCCCTCTGGAAACACCATATATTTT. Amino acid sequence: CAISEPGSPSGNTIYF.

This chain joins TRBV2 and TRBJ1-2, with D possibly TRBD1 on 6 matching bases. Germline CDR1 reads SNHLY; CDR2 reads FYNNEI. The CDR3 runs 14 residues. The V end lost 3 bases, the J end lost 4 bases, and 12 bases lay between the germline ends. The CDR3 nucleotides are TGTGCCAGCAGTGACAGGGGTCGCAGCTATGGCTACACCTTC. Its protein product is CASSDRGRSYGYTF.

This chain links TRBV12-5 with TRBJ2-1; D perhaps matches TRBD1 (5 bases). CDR3 length: 13 amino acids. Deletions cut 2 bases from V and 12 bases from J, with 14 bases between. Germline V gives CDR1 LGHNT, CDR2 FRNRAP. CDR3 sequence (DNA): TGTGCTAGTGGTTTGCCAGCGTGGGGCAGGCAGTTCTTC. It translates to CASGLPAWGRQFF.

This rearrangement joins TRBV6-5 to TRBJ2-7, with 7 bases that match TRBD1. Germline values: CDR1 MNHEY, CDR2 SVGAGI. The CDR3 length is 16 residues. V trimming: 4 bases; J trimming: 1 base; junction bases outside the gene matches: 10. The CDR3 loop reads CASSSLRTGQSYEQYF. The CDR3 nucleotides read TGTGCCAGCAGTTCCCTAAGGACAGGCCAGTCCTACGAGCAGTACTTC.

This clone was found a few times. The chain carries TRBV28 and TRBJ2-7, with 8 nucleotides matching TRBD2. This CDR3 region has 14 residues. Unmatched junction bases numbered 4, after V lost 6 bases and J lost 0 bases. Germline V gene sequence: CDR1 MDHEN, CDR2 SYDVKM. CDR3 amino acids: CASSVAGNSYEQYF. CDR3 coding DNA: TGTGCCAGCAGCGTAGCGGGGAACTCCTACGAGCAGTACTTC.

The J gene is TRBJ1-2, the V gene TRBV29-1; D not resolved. Germline V CDR1 and CDR2: SQVTM, ANQGSEA. V lost 8 bases and J lost 2, with 21 bases in between. CDR3 length: 15 residues. Here the CDR3 reads CSTLGPGDKNYGYTF. CDR3 nucleotides: TGCAGCACCCTCGGCCCTGGGGATAAGAACTATGGCTACACCTTC.

Regarding this clone: Other DNA sequences of this sample code for an identical CDR3. The chain uses TRBV5-1 and TRBJ1-2, with 7 bases fitting TRBD1. This CDR3 region has 14 residues. The V and J ends lost 3 bases and 2 bases, in that order; junction bases with no gene match: 4. From germline, CDR1 is SGHRS and CDR2 YFSETQ. CDR3 region: CASSWDSPNYGYTF. In DNA, the CDR3 is TGCGCCAGCAGCTGGGACAGCCCGAACTATGGCTACACCTTC.

The chain uses TRBV19 and TRBJ2-1; TRBD2 matches at 9 bases. Germline V gene data show CDR1 as LNHDA and CDR2 as SQIVND (reference sequence). The CDR3 sequence is 14 residues long. V dropped 7 bases and J dropped 7; count of bases not matched to a gene: 8. The CDR3 nucleotides are TGTGCCAGTAATCTGCTAGCGGGATCAAATGAGCAGTTCTTC. It is translated as CASNLLAGSNEQFF.

In this sample, this clone turned up a few times. The chain links TRBV29-1 to TRBJ1-1, with a weak D call TRBD1 (5 bases). CDR1 is SQVTM, CDR2 ANQGSEA, per germline. The CDR3 spans 10 residues. Trimming took off 6 bases at V and 8 bases at J, with 10 bases between the two ends. CDR3 nucleotides: TGCAGCGTGTTTGGGGGAGAAGCTTTCTTT. Protein: CSVFGGEAFF.

This clone was counted only a few times. The CDR3 loop reads CASSRGTRNQPQHF. The CDR3 bases are TGTGCCAGCAGTAGGGGGACTCGCAATCAGCCCCAGCATTTT. V usage is TRBV6-5 and J usage is TRBJ1-5, with D possibly TRBD1 on 6 matching bases. In germline, CDR1 is MNHEY, CDR2 SVGAGI. Trimming pared 5 bases from V and 2 bases from J, leaving 10 bases between. The CDR3 contains 14 residues.

This clone was seen a handful of times. This chain links TRBV10-3 with TRBJ2-5; 9 bases are a match to TRBD1. The CDR3 is made up of 15 amino acids. Germline loops: CDR1 ENHRY, CDR2 SYGVKD. V gave up 4 bases and J gave up 4 bases; unmatched junction bases: 7. The CDR3 sequence is CAISGGTGTLETQYF. The DNA for the CDR3 is TGTGCCATCAGTGGTGGGACAGGGACATTAGAGACCCAGTACTTC.

The chain carries TRBV7-2 and TRBJ2-6; D remains ambiguous. This CDR3 contains 13 residues. V was shortened by 5 bases and J by 4 bases, with 6 bases between the two germline ends. Looked up from germline, CDR1 is SGHTA and CDR2 is FQGNSA. The CDR3 sequence is CASSAGGANVLTF. The CDR3 DNA follows: TGTGCCAGCAGCGCCGGCGGGGCCAACGTCCTGACTTTC. The whole variable domain, remainder taken from reference TRBV7-2 and TRBJ2-6, is GAGVSQSPSNKVTEKGKDVELRCDPISGHTALYWYRQSLGQGLEFLIYFQGNSAPDKSGLPSDRFSAERTGGSVSTLTIQRTQQEDSAVYLCASSAGGANVLTFGAGSRLTVL.

This clone was observed a handful of times. The sample carries other DNA sequences with the same CDR3. This chain connects TRBV7-9 to TRBJ1-1; TRBD1 might be the D (6 bases). V lost 5 bases and J 1 base, leaving 8 bases between the germline ends. The length of the CDR3 is 13 residues. Germline loops: CDR1 SEHNR, CDR2 FQNEAQ (reference sequence). The CDR3 coding sequence is TGTGCCAGCAGCCTGACAGGGAACACTGAAGCTTTCTTT. It yields the protein CASSLTGNTEAFF.

CDR3 region: CAWTQFQETQYF. As DNA, the CDR3 is TGTGCCTGGACACAGTTCCAAGAGACCCAGTACTTC. The chain employs TRBV30 and TRBJ2-5; no definite D call. V was cut by 4 bases and J by 1 base, with 7 bases left in between. CDR1 GTSNPN and CDR2 SVGIG come from the germline V gene (reference sequence). This CDR3 is built from 12 residues. The complete variable domain, with remaining parts taken from reference TRBV30 and TRBJ2-5, reads SQTIHQWPATLVQPVGSPLSLECTVEGTSNPNLYWYRQAAGRGLQLLFYSVGIGQISSEVPQNLSASRPQDRQFILSSKKLLLSDSGFYLCAWTQFQETQYFGPGTRLLVL.

This clone has just a few counts. The chain uses TRBV6-6 and TRBJ2-7, with 7 nucleotides matching TRBD1. Germline lookup yields CDR1 MNHNY and CDR2 SVGAGI (reference sequence). The CDR3 is made up of 13 amino acids. The junction had 8 bases not matched to a gene; V was cut back by 5 bases and J by 7 bases. The CDR3 DNA reads as TGTGCCAGCAGTGTTACAGGGGTCCGGGAGCAGTACTTC. It encodes CASSVTGVREQYF.

This clone was seen a few times. V usage is TRBV4-3 and J usage is TRBJ1-5; D is ambiguous. The CDR3 is 15 residues long. V was pared by 0 bases and J by 3 bases, with 9 bases between. Per germline, CDR1 LGHNA and CDR2 YSLEER. Here the CDR3 DNA reads TGCGCCAGCAGCCAAGATACCAGTACCAATCAGCCCCAGCATTTT. Translation: CASSQDTSTNQPQHF.

DNA of the CDR3: TGTGCCAGCAGCGGACAGGGCTACACTGAAGCTTTCTTT. The encoded protein is CASSGQGYTEAFF. This sequence joins TRBV28 and TRBJ1-1, with TRBD1 matching over 8 bases. In germline, CDR1 is MDHEN, CDR2 SYDVKM. Losses at the gene ends were 6 bases for V and 3 bases for J; bases not matched to a gene: 3. The CDR3 contains 13 residues. The full variable domain, its missing parts supplied by reference TRBV28 and TRBJ1-1, is DVKVTQSSRYLVKRTGEKVFLECVQDMDHENMFWYRQDPGLGLRLIYFSYDVKMKEKGDIPEGYSVSREKKERFSLILESASTNQTSMYLCASSGQGYTEAFFGQGTRLTVV.

This chain connects TRBV9 to TRBJ2-3; D call uncertain. CDR3 length equals 14 residues. Looked up from germline, CDR1 is SGDLS and CDR2 is YYNGEE. Trimming took 4 bases from V and 2 from J, leaving 11 bases between them. The DNA for the CDR3 is TGTGCCAGCAGCCTTCTGACGTACACAGATACGCAGTATTTT. It yields the protein CASSLLTYTDTQYF.

The genes are TRBV5-4 and TRBJ2-4, with D unresolved. V dropped 0 bases and J dropped 6 bases, with 7 bases sitting between them. Per germline, CDR1 SGHNT and CDR2 YYREEE (reference sequence). This CDR3 has 13 amino acids. CDR3 protein: CASSLGRINIQYF. The CDR3 DNA reads TGTGCCAGCAGCTTGGGGCGGATAAACATTCAGTACTTC.

The rearrangement uses TRBV23-1 and TRBJ2-5; 10 bases are a match to TRBD2. TRBV23-1 is flagged as an ORF with uncertain function. With 4 bases clipped from V and 2 bases from J, the junction kept 10 bases outside the gene matches. CDR3 length: 17 amino acids. The CDR3 sequence is CASSPLSGLAFQETQYF. Here the CDR3 DNA reads TGCGCCAGCAGTCCCCTATCGGGACTAGCGTTTCAAGAGACCCAGTACTTC.

DNA for the CDR3: TGTGCCAGCAGTTTTCCTAGTTCCGGGAGGCTGGATACGCAGTATTTT. Translating gives CASSFPSSGRLDTQYF. V is TRBV2 and J is TRBJ2-3; 7 nucleotides match TRBD2. J gave up 6 bases and V 5 bases, and 14 bases lay outside the gene matches. The CDR3 sequence is 16 residues long. Germline V gene lookup returns CDR1 SNHLY and CDR2 FYNNEI.

The V call is TRBV29-1, the J call TRBJ1-1; 7 positions agree with TRBD1. The CDR3 covers 14 residues. Germline lookup yields CDR1 SQVTM and CDR2 ANQGSEA. Trimming removed 6 bases from V and 2 bases from J; junction bases left unmatched: 9. CDR3 nucleotide sequence: TGCAGCGTCGGACCGGGACAGCTAAACACTGAAGCTTTCTTT. Protein sequence: CSVGPGQLNTEAFF.

The J gene is TRBJ1-2, the V gene TRBV7-2; no firm D call. The CDR3 sequence is 16 residues long. Looked up from germline, CDR1 is SGHTA and CDR2 is FQGNSA. Trimming removed 4 bases from V and 4 bases from J, with 19 bases in between. This CDR3 is CASSSATGGRTYGYTF. CDR3 nucleotide sequence: TGTGCCAGCAGCTCCGCGACGGGCGGCAGGACCTATGGCTACACCTTC.